What follows are 7 T cell receptor beta chains derived from one specimen sequenced in a study of blood T cells in healthy people across ages. The second PCR ran roughly 7 to 11 cycles with a sample-barcoded 5' primer and J-beta primers. TCRdb fed the 5' RACE reads into MiXCR, producing one record per CDR3 protein. The data show 980,000 or so distinct CDR3 sequences, roughly 43% seen once. The material sequenced was blood. The receptors here all came from a man aged 25 to 40 in good health.

This clonotype was recorded a few times. The chain joins TRBV20-1 to TRBJ2-1; D is undetermined. Per germline, CDR1 DFQATT and CDR2 SNEGSKA (reference sequence). CDR3 length equals 13 residues. Trimming removed 6 bases at V and 3 bases at J, with 12 bases between. In nucleotides, the CDR3 is TGCAGTGCGGACGATCCGGACTACAATGAGCAGTTCTTC. Translated, it gives CSADDPDYNEQFF.

This clonotype was detected only a few times. The chain employs TRBV20-1 and TRBJ2-1; 7 bases agree with TRBD2. V was pared by 5 bases and J by 0 bases, with 10 bases of the junction left unmatched. Germline V CDR1 and CDR2: DFQATT, SNEGSKA (reference sequence). The CDR3 is 16 amino acids. The CDR3 DNA reads TGCAGTGCTCCTTCATTCGGGAGGAGCTCCTACAATGAGCAGTTCTTC. Translated, it gives CSAPSFGRSSYNEQFF.

J is TRBJ2-1 and V is TRBV6-2 or TRBV6-3; D may correspond to TRBD1 or TRBD2 (5 bases each). Germline CDR1 MNHEY, CDR2 SVGEGT. Trimming cost V 5 bases and J 0 bases, with 14 bases left between them. This CDR3 contains 16 residues. The CDR3 reads CASSDEGTPSYNEQFF. CDR3 DNA: TGTGCCAGCAGTGACGAGGGGACCCCCTCCTACAATGAGCAGTTCTTC.

The table lists this clonotype with a few counts. The J gene is TRBJ2-7, the V gene TRBV28; 10 bases are shared with TRBD2. This CDR3 region has 15 residues. The ends lost 6 bases at V and 2 bases at J; junction bases unmatched: 7. CDR1 is MDHEN and CDR2 is SYDVKM in the germline V gene. As DNA, the CDR3 is TGTGCCAGCAGGCCTACTAGCGGGGCTACCTACGAGCAGTACTTC. It translates to CASRPTSGATYEQYF.

The chain has TRBV9 and TRBJ2-3; perhaps D is TRBD1 or TRBD2 (5 bases each). The V end lost 0 bases, the J end lost 2 bases, and 22 bases lay between the germline ends. The germline V gene encodes CDR1 SGDLS and CDR2 YYNGEE. The CDR3 spans 19 residues. CDR3 loop: CASSVEEVTGDNPTDTQYF. For the CDR3, the DNA is TGTGCCAGCAGCGTAGAGGAGGTAACAGGCGATAACCCCACAGATACGCAGTATTTT.

J is TRBJ2-1 and V is TRBV7-3; tentatively, D is TRBD1 (6 bases). CDR3 length equals 14 residues. Germline V gene sequence: CDR1 SGHTA, CDR2 FQGTGA. Trimming stripped 0 bases from V and 8 bases from J, with 11 bases between. Written as DNA, the CDR3 is TGTGCCAGCAGCTTAACAGGGGGTATTGATGAGCAGTTCTTC. Its protein product is CASSLTGGIDEQFF.

This sequence joins TRBV4-1 and TRBJ2-2, with D possibly being TRBD2 (5 bases). This CDR3 spans 15 amino acids. Germline V CDR1 and CDR2: MGHRA, YSYEKL. Trimming stripped 1 base from V and 7 bases from J, with 13 bases between. The CDR3 DNA reads TGCGCCAGCAGCCAAGCTGGACTTGGGAGCGGGGAGCTGTTTTTT. It specifies CASSQAGLGSGELFF.